This record concerns one TCR beta chain sequence. The target antigen is unknown. The source of the sample is a study of long-term antiretroviral therapy in people with HIV. Background on the study: By about a decade, the earliest samples predate the 2015 immediate-ART recommendation. Findings of the study overall: Every time point showed a repertoire led by clones expanded before ART.

Samples were assayed with immunoSEQ v3.0 at survey level. Method: immunoSEQ multiplex PCR; TCRdb's copy keeps in-frame clones and lacks some. The table lists around 20,000 clones, about nine tenths of them singletons. Germline V gene sequence: CDR1 SQVTM, CDR2 ANQGSEA. The trim removed 3 bases at V and 4 bases at J, leaving 5 bases unmatched. CDR3 length: 14 amino acids. This receptor was identified in a middle-aged man with HIV. The chain employs TRBV29-1 and TRBJ2-2; TRBD1 agrees at 7 bases. The specimen was unsorted PBMCs, collected 3 years after starting antiretroviral therapy. CDR3 loop: CSVDEQGPTGELFF. CDR3 DNA: TGCAGCGTTGACGAACAGGGGCCCACCGGGGAGCTGTTTTTT.